The 4 T cell receptor beta chains given below trace back to one sample, sequenced in a study of T cell responses to AZD1222 COVID-19 vaccine. The repertoire was sequenced with immunoSEQ multiplex PCR; TCRdb's copy has only in-frame clones and lacks some. The table has about 150,000 clones, approximately 91% seen once. The material was peripheral blood, obtained 28 days after the second AZD1222 dose. The receptor source for this set is an adult who received the AZD1222 COVID-19 vaccine.

The chain is built from TRBV5-1 and TRBJ1-2; D might be TRBD1 (6 bases). This CDR3 has 15 residues. Trimming took off 2 bases at V and 4 bases at J, with 15 bases between the two ends. Germline CDR1 SGHRS, CDR2 YFSETQ. CDR3 bases: TGCGCCAGCAGCTTAGATCTACAGGGTAGCTATGGCTACACCTTC. This sequence encodes CASSLDLQGSYGYTF. Variable domain in full (rest from reference TRBV5-1 and TRBJ1-2): KAGVTQTPRYLIKTRGQQVTLSCSPISGHRSVSWYQQTPGQGLQFLFEYFSETQRNKGNFPGRFSGRQFSNSRSEMNVSTLELGDSALYLCASSLDLQGSYGYTFGSGTRLTVV.

The V call is TRBV9, the J call TRBJ2-2, with 7 bases identical to TRBD1. The CDR3 has 14 amino acids. Germline V CDR1 and CDR2: SGDLS, YYNGEE. J was trimmed by 6 bases and V by 3 bases; bases with no gene match: 5. Here the CDR3 reads CASSATGKAGELFF. CDR3 bases: TGTGCCAGCAGCGCGACAGGGAAGGCCGGGGAGCTGTTTTTT.

The J gene is TRBJ1-5, the V gene TRBV30; perhaps TRBD1 as D (5 bases). This CDR3 is built from 13 residues. CDR1 and CDR2 (germline): GTSNPN, SVGIG (reference sequence). V was pared by 2 bases and J by 6 bases, with 11 bases between. The CDR3 loop is CAWSWGDFQPQHF. Written as DNA, the CDR3 is TGTGCCTGGAGTTGGGGGGATTTTCAGCCCCAGCATTTT.

The chain is built from TRBV7-9 and TRBJ2-3, with 7 positions matching TRBD1. The CDR3 has 15 amino acids. J gave up 3 bases and V 4 bases, and 7 bases lay outside the gene matches. CDR1 and CDR2 from the germline V gene are SEHNR and FQNEAQ (reference sequence). The CDR3 DNA follows: TGTGCCAGCAGCTGGGACAGCGTGCTTACAGATACGCAGTATTTT. This codes for CASSWDSVLTDTQYF.